This T cell receptor beta chain derives from a study of blood T cell repertoires in COVID-19. Overall study context: Italy, Spain and the United States were the sources of the convalescent and acute COVID-19 samples.

Trimming left V 10 bases short and J 0 bases short, with 10 bases between. The CDR3 spans 13 residues. The germline V gene encodes CDR1 SEHNR and CDR2 FQNEAQ (reference sequence). This table comes from immunoSEQ multiplex PCR, and its TCRdb copy is limited to in-frame clones, with some not included. There are 250,000 to 350,000 clones in the sample; about 85% occur only once, and 5.5% to 7% lies in the top ten. This TCR was recovered from a woman aged 25 to 45 who had recovered from COVID-19. This chain connects TRBV7-9 to TRBJ1-3; possibly TRBD1 for D (6 bases). Source material: PBMCs or T cells enriched from blood (not recorded which). For the CDR3, the DNA is TGTGCCATCCCGGACAGCTCTGGAAACACCATATATTTT. Translated, it gives CAIPDSSGNTIYF.